Below, 8 T cell receptor beta chains from the same sample are listed, as sequenced in a study of shared clonotypes between healthy human individuals (dated by TCRdb to 2018 to 2021). The library was obtained by the immunoSEQ multiplex PCR assay. TCRdb stores this immuneACCESS table with in-frame sequences only. Part of the clones is absent; in the studies checked, under half of the shortfall reflects unresolved V genes, and no reason is known for the rest. Across this sample there are more than 1.2 million clones, with approximately 98.5% seen only once. The top ten clonotypes cover 0.36% of the sample. The specimen sequenced was naive CD4+ T cells sorted from blood. The cell subset or site label, as the study defines it: CD45RA+ positively selected. The receptors stem from a man aged 25-45 years in good health.

V is TRBV19 and J is TRBJ2-7; D not resolved. CDR1 is LNHDA and CDR2 is SQIVND in the germline V gene (reference sequence). This CDR3 comprises 14 residues. V dropped 6 bases and J dropped 2 bases, with 14 bases sitting between them. The CDR3 protein is CASRTGNSPYEQYF. The CDR3 DNA reads TGTGCCAGTAGAACTGGGAACAGCCCCTACGAGCAGTACTTC.

The V gene is TRBV25-1, the J gene TRBJ2-2; D not certain. The CDR3 has 14 amino acids. V lost 1 base to trimming and J lost 4 bases, with 7 bases between them. The germline V gene has CDR1 MGHDK and CDR2 SYGVNS. The DNA of the CDR3 is TGTGCCAGCAGTGAATTGGTTAGCACCGGGGAGCTGTTTTTT. As protein: CASSELVSTGELFF.

V gene TRBV7-3 combines with J gene TRBJ2-2; 10 bases agree with TRBD2. The CDR3 sequence is 16 residues long. Germline V gives CDR1 SGHTA, CDR2 FQGTGA. The V gene end was trimmed by 5 bases and the J gene end by 1 base; junction bases not matched to a gene: 4. The CDR3 nucleotides are TGTGCCAGCAGCGATTTAGCGGGAGGGAACACCGGGGAGCTGTTTTTT. It codes for CASSDLAGGNTGELFF.

J is TRBJ1-4 and V is TRBV29-1, with 9 positions matching TRBD1. The CDR3 covers 16 residues. The germline V gene encodes CDR1 SQVTM and CDR2 ANQGSEA. The junction had 6 bases not matched to a gene; V was cut back by 0 bases and J by 4 bases. The DNA for the CDR3 is TGCAGCGTTGAAGAGAGGGCGGGACAGGGTAATGAAAAACTGTTTTTT. Protein: CSVEERAGQGNEKLFF.

The J gene is TRBJ2-2, the V gene TRBV25-1; a possible D gene is TRBD2 (7 bases). V was shortened by 2 bases and J by 6 bases, with 13 bases between the two germline ends. The germline gives CDR1 MGHDK, CDR2 SYGVNS. The CDR3 loop spans 15 amino acids. The CDR3 region is CASSELGGGPGELFF. The CDR3 DNA reads TGTGCCAGCAGTGAACTAGGCGGGGGCCCCGGGGAGCTGTTTTTT.

The chain combines TRBV2 with TRBJ1-4; D gene unclear. CDR3 length: 13 amino acids. V gave up 3 bases and J gave up 8 bases, with 10 bases separating them. The germline gives CDR1 SNHLY, CDR2 FYNNEI. The chain's CDR3 is CASSDIRPEKLFF. CDR3 coding DNA: TGTGCCAGCAGTGATATCCGCCCCGAAAAACTGTTTTTT.

The chain links TRBV5-1 to TRBJ2-2, with TRBD2 as a possible D gene (7 bases). The length of the CDR3 is 15 residues. Germline V gene sequence: CDR1 SGHRS, CDR2 YFSETQ. Trimming took 7 bases from V and 5 from J, leaving 18 bases between them. CDR3 bases: TGCGCCAGCCGTACAAGCGGGACACCAACCGGGGAGCTGTTTTTT. The encoded protein is CASRTSGTPTGELFF.

The V gene is TRBV11-3, the J gene TRBJ2-5; the D gene is possibly TRBD1 (6 bases). CDR3 length equals 13 residues. CDR1 SGHNT and CDR2 YENEEA come from the germline V gene. The ends were cut back, 5 bases at V and 5 bases at J, with 12 bases in the middle. The CDR3 DNA reads TGTGCCAGCAGCCTCAACCAGGGGGAGACCCAGTACTTC. It is translated as CASSLNQGETQYF.